Shown below are 30 T cell receptor beta chains from a single sample sequenced in a study of blood T cell repertoires in COVID-19. Some clones are missing from TCRdb's copy, which holds only in-frame ones; the method was immunoSEQ multiplex PCR. The top ten clones hold about 0.65% of a sample with approximately 480,000 clones, about 90% of them seen once. Sequencing used PBMCs or T cells enriched from blood (not recorded which). The receptor source for this set is a woman aged 18-29 years who had recovered from COVID-19.

CDR3 amino acids: CASSLGTGGKAFYEQYF. The CDR3 nucleotides read TGTGCCAGCTCACTCGGGACAGGGGGGAAGGCTTTTTACGAGCAGTACTTC. J is TRBJ2-7 and V is TRBV18; 11 bases map to TRBD1. Looked up from germline, CDR1 is KGHSH and CDR2 is LQKENI. CDR3 size: 17 residues. With 4 bases clipped from V and 4 bases from J, the junction kept 12 bases outside the gene matches.

Concerning this clone: In the same sample, other DNA sequences code for this CDR3. The chain combines TRBV28 with TRBJ1-4; 9 positions agree with TRBD1. The CDR3 is made up of 15 amino acids. The V gene's germline CDR1 is MDHEN and CDR2 SYDVKM. The trim removed 5 bases at V and 5 bases at J, leaving 6 bases unmatched. The CDR3 DNA follows: TGTGCCAGCAGTCTTCCGGGACAGGGAAATGAAAAACTGTTTTTT. As protein: CASSLPGQGNEKLFF.

CDR3: CASSLGAGLNQPQHF. In DNA, the CDR3 is TGCGCCAGCAGCTTGGGCGCAGGACTAAATCAGCCCCAGCATTTT. V is TRBV5-1 and J is TRBJ1-5, with D unresolved. The germline V gene has CDR1 SGHRS and CDR2 YFSETQ. CDR3 length equals 15 residues. V was clipped by 0 bases and J by 4 bases, with 11 bases between them.

This clone was seen a single time. The rearrangement joins TRBV18 to TRBJ1-2; tentative D call: TRBD1 (6 bases). The V gene's germline CDR1 is KGHSH and CDR2 LQKENI. The V gene lost 3 bases and the J gene lost 8 bases, with 16 bases spanning the gap. The CDR3 is 14 amino acids. CDR3: CASSPLGGQEGYTF. The DNA of the CDR3 is TGTGCCAGCTCACCTCTGGGGGGGCAAGAAGGCTACACCTTC.

V gene TRBV19 combines with J gene TRBJ2-4; 8 positions match TRBD1. The CDR3 is 16 amino acids. Germline V lookup: CDR1 LNHDA, CDR2 SQIVND (reference sequence). With 5 bases clipped from V and 1 base from J, the junction kept 7 bases outside the gene matches. CDR3 sequence (DNA): TGTGCCAGTAGTCAATCGAACAGGGGGGCCAAAAACATTCAGTACTTC. Residues: CASSQSNRGAKNIQYF.

This chain links TRBV3-1 (or the pseudogene TRBV3-2) with TRBJ2-3; 8 bases align to TRBD1. CDR1 and CDR2 from the germline V gene are LGHDT and YNNKEL (reference sequence). The CDR3 sequence is 15 residues long. V was clipped by 3 bases and J by 3 bases; unmatched bases: 5. The CDR3, as DNA: TGTGCCAGCAGCCACTGGGACAGGAGAACAGATACGCAGTATTTT. Protein: CASSHWDRRTDTQYF.

The chain combines TRBV7-6 with TRBJ1-1; no definite D call. Trimming took 1 base from V and 5 from J, leaving 14 bases between them. CDR1 and CDR2 from the germline V gene are SGHVS and FNYEAQ. The CDR3 is made up of 15 amino acids. Here the CDR3 DNA reads TGTGCCAGCAGCTTAGTATCCGGAGGAGGGACTGAAGCTTTCTTT. Its protein product is CASSLVSGGGTEAFF.

A few counts support this clone. The gene calls are TRBV29-1 and TRBJ1-2, with 7 nucleotides matching TRBD1. V lost 1 base to trimming and J lost 6 bases; unmatched junction nucleotides: 5. The CDR3 has 13 amino acids. The germline V gene has CDR1 SQVTM and CDR2 ANQGSEA. CDR3 residues: CSVEVSQGDGYTF. CDR3 DNA: TGCAGCGTTGAAGTCAGCCAGGGGGATGGCTACACCTTC.

The V gene is TRBV7-8, the J gene TRBJ1-6, with unresolved D. Germline V gene data show CDR1 as SGHVS and CDR2 as FQNEAQ. Trimming pared 2 bases from V and 8 bases from J, leaving 19 bases between. The CDR3 has 17 amino acids. The CDR3 DNA is TGTGCCAGCAGCTTACCCCCGGGTAGCGGTGTGGATTCACCCCTCCACTTT. As protein: CASSLPPGSGVDSPLHF.

This chain uses TRBV7-9 with TRBJ2-3, with D possibly being TRBD2 (6 bases). V gave up 7 bases and J gave up 10 bases, with 18 bases separating them. There are 13 residues in the CDR3. Germline V CDR1 and CDR2: SEHNR, FQNEAQ (reference sequence). CDR3 coding DNA: TGTGCCAGCACTCCTCTCGCCGGGGGATCGCAGTATTTT. It translates to CASTPLAGGSQYF.

CDR3 DNA sequence: TGTGCCAGCAGCCCGAGGACAGCGCCTGAAGGCTACACCTTC. Translating it yields CASSPRTAPEGYTF. The gene calls are TRBV7-9 and TRBJ1-2; weak D call: TRBD1 (6 bases). CDR1 and CDR2 from the germline V gene are SEHNR and FQNEAQ (reference sequence). V gave up 5 bases and J gave up 8 bases, with 18 bases separating them. The CDR3 is 14 residues long.

The chain joins TRBV10-3 to TRBJ2-5; 13 bases agree with TRBD2. Germline CDR1 reads ENHRY; CDR2 reads SYGVKD. V trimming: 6 bases; J trimming: 5 bases; junction bases outside the gene matches: 6. CDR3 length equals 15 residues. CDR3 sequence: CAISGLAGASETQYF. DNA for the CDR3: TGTGCCATCAGCGGACTAGCGGGGGCCTCCGAGACCCAGTACTTC.

This clone was seen a single time. At one end the junction does not follow the germline gene, possibly because of a read error. The chain has TRBV2 and TRBJ1-4, with 10 bases fitting TRBD1. This CDR3 has 12 residues. CDR1 SNHLY and CDR2 FYNNEI come from the germline V gene. This CDR3 reads CASSDDPGQGPF. In nucleotides, the CDR3 is TGTGCCAGCAGTGACGACCCGGGACAGGGGCCTTTT.

The chain employs TRBV5-4 and TRBJ2-1, with TRBD1 identical over 7 bases. V shed 5 bases and J 0 bases; nucleotides not matched to a gene: 5. The CDR3 has 15 residues. From germline, CDR1 is SGHNT and CDR2 YYREEE (reference sequence). In DNA form, the CDR3 reads TGTGCCAGCAGTAACAGGGACAGCTCCTACAATGAGCAGTTCTTC. Translating gives CASSNRDSSYNEQFF.

V gene TRBV19 combines with J gene TRBJ1-2; the match to TRBD1 covers 8 bases. With V trimmed by 5 bases and J by 8 bases, 13 bases remained unmatched. The CDR3 contains 15 residues. Germline lookup yields CDR1 LNHDA and CDR2 SQIVND (reference sequence). The CDR3 sequence is CASSPSGQGLLGYTF. The CDR3 region has the DNA TGTGCCAGTAGTCCCTCAGGACAGGGCCTCCTCGGCTACACCTTC. Drawing the rest from reference TRBV19 and TRBJ1-2, the complete variable domain is DGGITQSPKYLFRKEGQNVTLSCEQNLNHDAMYWYRQDPGQGLRLIYYSQIVNDFQKGDIAEGYSVSREKKESFPLTVTSAQKNPTAFYLCASSPSGQGLLGYTFGSGTRLTVV.

The V and J genes are TRBV25-1 and TRBJ2-1; TRBD1 aligns across 10 bases. CDR1 is MGHDK and CDR2 is SYGVNS in the germline V gene. J was trimmed by 6 bases and V by 2 bases; bases with no gene match: 4. The CDR3 is 15 amino acids. The chain's CDR3 is CASSERGQGGNEQFF. The CDR3 DNA reads as TGTGCCAGCAGTGAACGCGGACAGGGGGGCAATGAGCAGTTCTTC.

The chain carries TRBV2 and TRBJ2-7, with 8 bases fitting TRBD1. V was clipped by 5 bases and J by 2 bases; unmatched bases: 8. The CDR3 contains 15 residues. The germline gives CDR1 SNHLY, CDR2 FYNNEI. The CDR3 here is CASSRNWDRPYEQYF. Here the CDR3 DNA reads TGTGCCAGCAGTCGGAATTGGGACAGGCCCTACGAGCAGTACTTC.

This clone was seen a single time. V is TRBV29-1 and J is TRBJ1-1; no firm D call. The germline V gene has CDR1 SQVTM and CDR2 ANQGSEA. V was pared by 4 bases and J by 7 bases, with 13 bases between. The CDR3 runs 12 residues. The CDR3 reads CSVGERAYEAFF. The CDR3 DNA is TGCAGCGTTGGTGAGAGGGCCTATGAAGCTTTCTTT.

The chain is built from TRBV27 and TRBJ2-2; 7 bases line up with TRBD1. The V segment lost 5 bases and the J segment 6 bases; nucleotides outside the gene matches: 9. This CDR3 spans 15 amino acids. CDR1 is MNHEY and CDR2 is SMNVEV in the germline V gene (reference sequence). DNA for the CDR3: TGTGCCAGCAGTCCTCGGGACAGTCGAGCCGGGGAGCTGTTTTTT. This sequence encodes CASSPRDSRAGELFF.

This sequence joins TRBV6-5 and TRBJ2-5; 7 nucleotides agree with TRBD2. The ends lost 3 bases at V and 2 bases at J; junction bases unmatched: 6. The CDR3 consists of 15 residues. CDR1 and CDR2 from the germline V gene are MNHEY and SVGAGI. CDR3 sequence (DNA): TGTGCCAGCAGTTATACGGGTAGCGGGCAAGAGACCCAGTACTTC. It codes for CASSYTGSGQETQYF.

Concerning this clone: The same CDR3 also results from other DNA sequences found in this sample. The CDR3 reads CASSQFGGDTEAFF. The CDR3 DNA follows: TGTGCCAGCAGCCAATTCGGGGGGGACACTGAAGCTTTCTTT. The chain employs TRBV3-1 (or the pseudogene TRBV3-2) and TRBJ1-1; a weak D match, TRBD1 (5 bases). Trimming left V 2 bases short and J 3 bases short, with 10 bases between. The CDR3 loop spans 14 amino acids. CDR1 is LGHDT and CDR2 is YNNKEL in the germline V gene (reference sequence).

CDR3 loop: CASRDRGGKAFF. CDR3 bases: TGTGCCAGCAGAGACAGGGGAGGAAAAGCTTTCTTT. The chain recombines TRBV21-1 with TRBJ1-1; the DNA was not compared with TRBD1, the D call given in the table. TRBV21-1 is termed a pseudogene. The CDR3 is made up of 12 amino acids.

The V gene is TRBV2, the J gene TRBJ1-5; 8 bases are shared with TRBD1. Germline trimming cut 7 bases from V and 7 bases from J; bases unmatched to any gene: 9. Looked up from germline, CDR1 is SNHLY and CDR2 is FYNNEI. The CDR3 sequence is 14 residues long. This CDR3 reads CASKAGGAGQPQHF. The CDR3 DNA sequence: TGTGCCAGCAAGGCAGGGGGCGCAGGACAGCCCCAGCATTTT. The full variable domain, rest sourced from reference TRBV2 and TRBJ1-5, is EPEVTQTPSHQVTQMGQEVILRCVPISNHLYFYWYRQILGQKVEFLVSFYNNEISEKSEIFDDQFSVERPDGSNFTLKIRSTKLEDSAMYFCASKAGGAGQPQHFGDGTRLSIL.

The J gene is TRBJ1-5, the V gene TRBV19, with no clear D. CDR3 length: 15 amino acids. V was trimmed by 3 bases and J by 0 bases, leaving 9 bases between them. CDR1 is LNHDA and CDR2 is SQIVND in the germline V gene (reference sequence). CDR3 coding DNA: TGTGCCAGTAGTATTGGAGCAGTTAGCAATCAGCCCCAGCATTTT. Its protein is CASSIGAVSNQPQHF.

The chain employs TRBV30 and TRBJ2-1, with D unclear. Germline V gene sequence: CDR1 GTSNPN, CDR2 SVGIG (reference sequence). V shed 4 bases and J shed 0 bases, with 7 bases lying between them. The CDR3 runs 13 residues. CDR3 protein: CAWTSSSYNEQFF. CDR3 bases: TGTGCCTGGACTTCTAGCTCCTACAATGAGCAGTTCTTC.

The chain combines TRBV5-4 with TRBJ2-1; 7 bases map to TRBD1. V was clipped by 0 bases and J by 7 bases; unmatched bases: 4. The CDR3 contains 14 residues. Germline values: CDR1 SGHNT, CDR2 YYREEE (reference sequence). The chain's CDR3 is CASSLGQGWNEQFF. The CDR3 DNA sequence: TGTGCCAGCAGCTTGGGACAGGGTTGGAATGAGCAGTTCTTC.

The chain employs TRBV2 and TRBJ2-7, with D perhaps TRBD2 (5 bases). Germline V gene data show CDR1 as SNHLY and CDR2 as FYNNEI. V lost 6 bases to trimming and J lost 3 bases, with 18 bases between them. The length of the CDR3 is 15 residues. CDR3 DNA: TGTGCCAGCAGAATCGGGGTCCACCCTTACTACGAGCAGTACTTC. It specifies CASRIGVHPYYEQYF. The entire variable domain, with the rest obtained from reference TRBV2 and TRBJ2-7, is as follows: EPEVTQTPSHQVTQMGQEVILRCVPISNHLYFYWYRQILGQKVEFLVSFYNNEISEKSEIFDDQFSVERPDGSNFTLKIRSTKLEDSAMYFCASRIGVHPYYEQYFGPGTRLTVT.

This sequence joins TRBV3-1 (or the pseudogene TRBV3-2) and TRBJ1-2; D may be TRBD1 (6 bases). The CDR3 is 13 amino acids. Looked up from germline, CDR1 is LGHDT and CDR2 is YNNKEL (reference sequence). V was clipped by 3 bases and J by 8 bases, with 13 bases between them. CDR3 sequence: CASSHRGTNGYTF. CDR3 nucleotide sequence: TGTGCCAGCAGCCACAGGGGCACGAACGGCTACACCTTC.

The V gene is TRBV7-2, the J gene TRBJ2-7; 10 bases map to TRBD2. The junction had 9 bases not matched to a gene; V was cut back by 6 bases and J by 4 bases. CDR3 length equals 15 residues. Germline values: CDR1 SGHTA, CDR2 FQGNSA. The CDR3 DNA sequence: TGTGCCAGCAGACCCAGCGGGGGGGCGGGGTACGAGCAGTACTTC. Its protein product is CASRPSGGAGYEQYF. Full variable domain (remainder filled in from reference TRBV7-2 and TRBJ2-7): GAGVSQSPSNKVTEKGKDVELRCDPISGHTALYWYRQSLGQGLEFLIYFQGNSAPDKSGLPSDRFSAERTGGSVSTLTIQRTQQEDSAVYLCASRPSGGAGYEQYFGPGTRLTVT.

The rearrangement joins TRBV2 to TRBJ2-4; TRBD2 agrees at 7 bases. The CDR3 contains 14 residues. Germline V gene data show CDR1 as SNHLY and CDR2 as FYNNEI. V trimming: 2 bases; J trimming: 5 bases; junction bases outside the gene matches: 3. The CDR3 here is CASSEIRGENIQYF. The CDR3 nucleotides are TGTGCCAGCAGTGAAATTCGGGGGGAAAACATTCAGTACTTC.